Below, 19 T cell receptor beta chains from the same sample are listed, as sequenced in a study of T-cell memory formation after mild COVID-19. From the 5' RACE reads, TCRdb called clonotypes with MiXCR, one entry per CDR3 protein. Of about 360,000 distinct CDR3 sequences detected, roughly 14% appear once; the ten largest clones hold around a fifth. The sample was PBMCs or a T cell subset sorted from them (not recorded which). The receptors derive from a man aged 18-30 years who had mild COVID-19 (a few samples of this study predate the infection). Cell type and time point are not known.

This clonotype has ten or more counts. The V and J genes are TRBV29-1 and TRBJ2-3; either TRBD1 or TRBD2 may supply D (5 bases each). Trimming removed 6 bases from V and 3 bases from J, with 16 bases in between. This CDR3 spans 14 amino acids. The germline V gene encodes CDR1 SQVTM and CDR2 ANQGSEA. As DNA, the CDR3 is TGCAGCGTGGCCTCGAGGGGTCCGACAGATACGCAGTATTTT. This gives the protein CSVASRGPTDTQYF.

In its sample, this clonotype was seen a few times. This chain connects TRBV15 to TRBJ1-1, with 10 bases matching TRBD1. The CDR3 is 15 amino acids. In germline, CDR1 is LNHNV, CDR2 YYDKDF (reference sequence). The junction had 6 bases not matched to a gene; V was cut back by 3 bases and J by 5 bases. CDR3 coding DNA: TGTGCCACCAGCAGGGCGGACAGGGGGGGAACTGAAGCTTTCTTT. This sequence encodes CATSRADRGGTEAFF.

The chain couples TRBV7-9 to TRBJ2-1; 8 nucleotides match TRBD2. Germline V gene data show CDR1 as SEHNR and CDR2 as FQNEAQ (reference sequence). This CDR3 region has 16 residues. The trim removed 7 bases at V and 6 bases at J, leaving 14 bases unmatched. The CDR3 loop is CASNALTGGAVNEQFF. The CDR3 region has the DNA TGTGCCAGCAACGCCCTTACCGGGGGGGCCGTCAATGAGCAGTTCTTC.

The chain carries TRBV18 and TRBJ2-7, with D maybe TRBD2 (6 bases). In germline, CDR1 is KGHSH, CDR2 LQKENI. V was pared by 4 bases and J by 4 bases, with 11 bases between. CDR3 size: 13 residues. In DNA, the CDR3 is TGTGCCAGCTCACTTCCTCGGGGGTACGAGCAGTACTTC. Amino acid sequence: CASSLPRGYEQYF.

The table lists this clonotype with a few counts. V is TRBV10-2 and J is TRBJ2-3; D may match TRBD1 or TRBD2 (5 bases each). Germline CDR1 is WSHSY and CDR2 is SAAADI. Trimming stripped 5 bases from V and 4 bases from J, with 10 bases between. The CDR3 is 13 amino acids. The DNA of the CDR3 is TGCGCCAGCAGTACTAGGGGCGCAGATACGCAGTATTTT. It codes for CASSTRGADTQYF.

The chain has TRBV7-2 and TRBJ2-7; TRBD1 might be the D (6 bases). The germline gives CDR1 SGHTA, CDR2 FQGNSA. The CDR3 covers 15 residues. V was clipped by 5 bases and J by 3 bases, with 17 bases between them. CDR3 nucleotide sequence: TGTGCCAGCAGCCCGTACCCCGGGACAAACTACGAGCAGTACTTC. Translating gives CASSPYPGTNYEQYF.

This chain uses TRBV20-1 with TRBJ1-1; tentatively, D is TRBD1 (5 bases). The CDR3 loop spans 15 amino acids. Trimming shortened V by 0 bases and J by 4 bases, and 15 bases separated the two germline ends. From germline, CDR1 is DFQATT and CDR2 SNEGSKA (reference sequence). CDR3 residues: CSARDRTGRVTEAFF. For the CDR3, the DNA is TGCAGTGCTAGAGATCGGACGGGGCGCGTCACTGAAGCTTTCTTT.

This clonotype showed up just a few times. V usage is TRBV12-5 and J usage is TRBJ2-7, with unresolved D. V lost 5 bases and J 5 bases, leaving 13 bases between the germline ends. This CDR3 is 13 amino acids long. The germline V gene has CDR1 LGHNT and CDR2 FRNRAP. The CDR3: CASGTGRVDEQYV. The DNA of the CDR3 is TGTGCTAGTGGTACGGGTAGGGTTGACGAGCAGTACGTC.

This clonotype was detected a few times. The V call is TRBV7-9, the J call TRBJ1-2, with 8 bases matching TRBD1. J gave up 1 base and V 4 bases, and 2 bases lay outside the gene matches. CDR1 SEHNR and CDR2 FQNEAQ come from the germline V gene (reference sequence). The length of the CDR3 is 14 residues. CDR3: CASSWDRINYGYTF. In DNA form, the CDR3 reads TGTGCCAGCAGCTGGGACAGGATTAACTATGGCTACACCTTC.

This sequence joins TRBV19 and TRBJ2-1, with 7 bases lining up with TRBD1. The CDR3 is made up of 15 amino acids. With V trimmed by 6 bases and J by 0 bases, 5 bases remained unmatched. Per the germline V gene, CDR1 is LNHDA and CDR2 is SQIVND (reference sequence). The CDR3 nucleotides are TGTGCCAGTAGCCCCAGGGGGTACTCCTACAATGAGCAGTTCTTC. Translation: CASSPRGYSYNEQFF.

This clonotype was seen more than once but under ten times. The chain employs TRBV21-1 and TRBJ1-5. TRBV21-1 is noted as a pseudogene. There are 11 residues in the CDR3. CDR3 sequence (DNA): TGTGCCAGCAGCAACATAAGGAGTCGGAATTTT. This codes for CASSNIRSRNF.

The J gene is TRBJ2-5, the V gene TRBV28; TRBD1 matches at 7 bases. CDR3 length: 15 residues. The germline V gene encodes CDR1 MDHEN and CDR2 SYDVKM. Unmatched junction bases numbered 10, after V lost 5 bases and J lost 4 bases. In nucleotides, the CDR3 is TGTGCCAGCAGTGATACCGGGACAGAACCAGAGACCCAGTACTTC. This gives the protein CASSDTGTEPETQYF.

This clonotype has more than one count but fewer than ten. CDR3 sequence reads: CASTTRGRLEQYF. Written as DNA, the CDR3 is TGTGCCAGCACCACGCGAGGACGGCTCGAGCAGTACTTC. V and J are TRBV27 and TRBJ2-7; no firm D call. Per the germline V gene, CDR1 is MNHEY and CDR2 is SMNVEV (reference sequence). Trimming stripped 7 bases from V and 6 bases from J, with 16 bases between. The CDR3 runs 13 residues.

V gene TRBV4-1 combines with J gene TRBJ1-1, with a tentative D call TRBD1 (6 bases). CDR1 is MGHRA and CDR2 is YSYEKL in the germline V gene. V was clipped by 3 bases and J by 6 bases, with 14 bases between them. The CDR3 is made up of 14 amino acids. The CDR3 protein is CASSHATGIAEAFF. In DNA form, the CDR3 reads TGCGCCAGCAGCCACGCTACAGGGATCGCTGAAGCTTTCTTT.

This clonotype showed up many times. The chain is built from TRBV29-1 and TRBJ1-6; tentatively, D is TRBD1 (5 bases). From germline, CDR1 is SQVTM and CDR2 ANQGSEA. This CDR3 spans 13 amino acids. The ends were cut back, 3 bases at V and 9 bases at J, with 12 bases in the middle. In nucleotides, the CDR3 is TGCAGCGTTGAGGTCGCCGGGGGTTCACCCCTCCACTTT. This codes for CSVEVAGGSPLHF.

This rearrangement joins TRBV7-7 to TRBJ2-1, with D possibly matching TRBD2 (6 bases). This CDR3 spans 13 amino acids. Germline loops: CDR1 SSHAT, CDR2 FNYEAQ (reference sequence). The germline V and J ends were trimmed by 5 bases and 8 bases, with 13 bases remaining between them. The chain's CDR3 is CASSRERADEQFF. The CDR3 bases are TGTGCCAGCAGCAGAGAGCGGGCCGATGAGCAGTTCTTC. The full variable domain, with the rest looked up from reference TRBV7-7 and TRBJ2-1, is GAGVSQSPRYKVTKRGQDVTLRCDPISSHATLYWYQQALGQGPEFLTYFNYEAQPDKSGLPSDRFSAERPEGSISTLTIQRTEQRDSAMYRCASSRERADEQFFGPGTRLTVL.

The chain carries TRBV7-2 and TRBJ2-3, with TRBD2 matching 7 bases. Germline values: CDR1 SGHTA, CDR2 FQGNSA. There are 15 residues in the CDR3. The trim removed 1 base at V and 5 bases at J, leaving 6 bases unmatched. The CDR3 is CASSLGPGLLDTQYF. The CDR3 region has the DNA TGTGCCAGCAGCTTAGGGCCGGGACTATTAGATACGCAGTATTTT.

This clonotype was detected many times. The CDR3 sequence: CASSVMTDTQYF. The CDR3 coding sequence is TGTGCCAGCAGCGTAATGACAGATACGCAGTATTTT. The V and J genes are TRBV9 and TRBJ2-3; no reliable D call. CDR1 and CDR2 from the germline V gene are SGDLS and YYNGEE. This CDR3 contains 12 residues. Trimming removed 1 base from V and 3 bases from J, with 3 bases in between.

This clonotype was seen many times. The chain carries TRBV20-1 and TRBJ2-4; 9 positions match TRBD2. This CDR3 has 15 residues. V trimming: 1 base; J trimming: 7 bases; junction bases outside the gene matches: 8. Per the germline V gene, CDR1 is DFQATT and CDR2 is SNEGSKA (reference sequence). The CDR3 DNA reads as TGCAGTGCTAGAGCGTCTAGCGGGGACTGGAACATTCAGTACTTC. Translated, it gives CSARASSGDWNIQYF.